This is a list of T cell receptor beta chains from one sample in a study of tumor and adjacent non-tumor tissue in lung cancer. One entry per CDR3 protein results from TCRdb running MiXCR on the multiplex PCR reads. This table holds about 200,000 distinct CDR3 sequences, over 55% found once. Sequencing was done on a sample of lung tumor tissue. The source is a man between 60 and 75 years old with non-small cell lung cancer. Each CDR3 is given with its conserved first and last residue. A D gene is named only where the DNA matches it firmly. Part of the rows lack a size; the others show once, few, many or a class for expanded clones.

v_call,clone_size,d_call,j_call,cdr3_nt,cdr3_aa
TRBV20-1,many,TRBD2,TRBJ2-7,TGCAGTTTTGAGGTTCATAGCGGGCCTACCTACGAGCAGTACTTC,CSFEVHSGPTYEQYF
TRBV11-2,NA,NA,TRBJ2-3,TGTGCCAGCAGCTTAGGCCTGGGTAGCGGTTATACGCAGTATTTT,CASSLGLGSGYTQYF
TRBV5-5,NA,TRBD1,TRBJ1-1,TGTGCCAGTAGCCCACGGGGACAGAGGAACACTGAAGTTTTCTTT,CASSPRGQRNTEVFF
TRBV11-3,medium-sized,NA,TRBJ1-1,TGTGCCAGCAGCTCCCTTTCGAACACTGAAGCTTTCTTT,CASSSLSNTEAFF
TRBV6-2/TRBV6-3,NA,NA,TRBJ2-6,TGTGCCAGCAGTTTAACGACAGCCCGTGTATTCCAGAACAAATTCTCAGGGGCCAACGTCCTGACTTTC,CASSLTTARVFQNKFSGANVLTF
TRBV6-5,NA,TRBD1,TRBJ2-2,TGTGCGAGCAAGAGACTTTCCCCGGGGCACTACACAGGGGAGCAGTTTTTT,CASKRLSPGHYTGEQFF
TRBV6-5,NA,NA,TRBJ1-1,TGTGCCAACAGTTACTCGAGAGGGACTGAAGCTTTCTTT,CANSYSRGTEAFF
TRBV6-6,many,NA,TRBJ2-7,TGTGCCAGCAGCCGATCCTACGAGCAGTACTTC,CASSRSYEQYF
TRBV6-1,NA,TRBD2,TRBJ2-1,TGTGCCAGCAGTGGGACCCAAGCGGGGAGATACAATGAGCAGTTCTTC,CASSGTQAGRYNEQFF
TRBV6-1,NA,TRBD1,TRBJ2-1,TGTGCCAGCATGACAGGGAGCTCCTACAATGAGCAGTTCTTC,CASMTGSSYNEQFF
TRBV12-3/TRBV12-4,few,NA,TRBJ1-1,TGTGCCAGCAGTTTATCATCAGGGGCTAAACTGAACACTGAAGCTTTCTTT,CASSLSSGAKLNTEAFF
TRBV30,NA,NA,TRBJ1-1,TGTGCCTGGAATGTAGGGGATCTGGGCACTGAAGCTTTCTTT,CAWNVGDLGTEAFF
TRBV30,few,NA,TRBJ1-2,TGTGCCTGGAGCCCTAGGTCGGGGAAAGGCTACACCTTC,CAWSPRSGKGYTF
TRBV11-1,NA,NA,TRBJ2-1,TGTGCCAGCAACCATGCCGGGACATGGGGCTTCAATGAGCAGTTCTTC,CASNHAGTWGFNEQFF
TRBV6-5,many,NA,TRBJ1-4,TGTGCCAGCAGGGCCGACGGGACGGAGAATGAAAAACTGTTTTTT,CASRADGTENEKLFF
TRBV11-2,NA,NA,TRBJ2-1,TGTGCCAGCAGGGGAAGGGACTCCTACAATGAGCAGTCCTTC,CASRGRDSYNEQSF
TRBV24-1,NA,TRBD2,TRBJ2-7,TGTGCCACCAGTGATCCGGGACGGGGGGCCTACGAGCAGTACTTC,CATSDPGRGAYEQYF
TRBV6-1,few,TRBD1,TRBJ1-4,TGTGCCAGCACCAGGACAGGGGAGAGTGAAAAACTGTTTTTT,CASTRTGESEKLFF
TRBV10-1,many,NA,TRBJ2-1,TGCGCCAGCAGTGAGTCAGGGGGATTAGGCAATGAGCAGTTCTTC,CASSESGGLGNEQFF
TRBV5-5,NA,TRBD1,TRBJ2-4,TGTGCCATCAGCTTGGCGGGGACAGGGGGAAAAAACATTCAGTACTTC,CAISLAGTGGKNIQYF
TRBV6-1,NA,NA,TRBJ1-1,TGTGCCAACAGCCGCGGGGACACTGAAGCTTTCTTT,CANSRGDTEAFF
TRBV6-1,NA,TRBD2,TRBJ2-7,TGTGTCAGCAGTGAAATGGTAGCGGGTTCCTACGAGCAGTACTTC,CVSSEMVAGSYEQYF
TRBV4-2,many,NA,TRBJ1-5,TGTGCCAGCAGCCAAGATGGGGAAAGCGGCCCCGCCACCTCGCCCCAGCATTTT,CASSQDGESGPATSPQHF
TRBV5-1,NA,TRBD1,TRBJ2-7,TGCGCCAGCAGTCTATCCGGGACAGCGCTCGGGTTAGGCGAGCACTACTTC,CASSLSGTALGLGEHYF
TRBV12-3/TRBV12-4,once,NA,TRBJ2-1,TGTGCCAGCAGGGACTGGAATAGTGGGGGCCCCAGCTCCTACAATGAGCAGTTCTTC,CASRDWNSGGPSSYNEQFF
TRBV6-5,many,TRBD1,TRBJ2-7,TGTGCCAGCAGTCGACAGGGCACCTCCTACGAGCAGTACTTC,CASSRQGTSYEQYF
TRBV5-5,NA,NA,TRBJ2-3,TGTGCCAGCAGCTTGGTTGGCCAGGATATCACAGATACGCAGTATTTT,CASSLVGQDITDTQYF
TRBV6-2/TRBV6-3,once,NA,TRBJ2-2,TGTGCCAGCAGTTTCGGGACCACCGAGGAGTTGTTTTTT,CASSFGTTEELFF
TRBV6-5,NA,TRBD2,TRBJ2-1,TGTGCCAGCAGGGGAGCTAGCGGGGCCCCATACAGTGAGCAGTTCTTC,CASRGASGAPYSEQFF
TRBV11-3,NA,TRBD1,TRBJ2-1,TGTGCCAGCAGCTTGTTTGGACAGGGGGTCAGTGAGCAGTTCTTC,CASSLFGQGVSEQFF
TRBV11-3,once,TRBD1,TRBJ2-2,TGTGCCAGCAGCTTGATACTTATGGGACAGGGGGCACCTGGGGAGCCGTTTTTT,CASSLILMGQGAPGEPFF
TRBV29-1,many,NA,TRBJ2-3,TGCAGCGTCAAGTGGGGGGATACGCAGTATTTT,CSVKWGDTQYF
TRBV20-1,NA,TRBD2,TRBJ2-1,TGCAGTGCTAGATCCCTAGCGGGCTCCTACAATAAGCAGTTATTC,CSARSLAGSYNKQLF
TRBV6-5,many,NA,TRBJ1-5,TGTGCCAGCAAACCTCGCAGGGGCTACAATCAGCCCCAGCATTTT,CASKPRRGYNQPQHF
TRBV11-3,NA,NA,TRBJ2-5,TGTGCCAGCAGCTCCTCAGCGGGCATGGGGACCCAGTACTTC,CASSSSAGMGTQYF
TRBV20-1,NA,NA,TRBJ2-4,TGCAGTGCTCCAACCATAGATGCCAAAAACATTCAGTACTTC,CSAPTIDAKNIQYF
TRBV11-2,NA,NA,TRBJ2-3,TGTGCCATCAGCTTAATTAGTTCCGCCAATACGCAGTATTTT,CAISLISSANTQYF
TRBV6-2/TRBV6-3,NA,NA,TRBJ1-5,TGTGCCTGCAGCGACAGCGGCCATCAGCCCCAGCATTTT,CACSDSGHQPQHF
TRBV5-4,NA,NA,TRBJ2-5,TGTGCCAGCAGCTCCGAGACAGGAGAGTGGGGGACCCGGTACTTC,CASSSETGEWGTRYF
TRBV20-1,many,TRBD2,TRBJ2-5,TGCAGTGCCGCCGAGCTAGCGGGGCACTCTACGACCCAGTACTTC,CSAAELAGHSTTQYF
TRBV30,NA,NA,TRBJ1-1,TGTGCCTGGACCTCTTGTATCTCGGCTTTCTTT,CAWTSCISAFF
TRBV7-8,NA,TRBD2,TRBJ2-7,TGTGCCAGCAGCTTCCCGGGAGGGGACTACGAGCAGTACTTC,CASSFPGGDYEQYF
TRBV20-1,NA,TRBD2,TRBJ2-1,TGCAGTTCTAGTGCGGCTAGCGGGGGGCAATACAATGAGCAGTTCTTC,CSSSAASGGQYNEQFF
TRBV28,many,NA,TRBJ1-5,TGTGCCAGCAGTCCCCGCCGCGGGGCGGATCAGCCCCAGCATTTT,CASSPRRGADQPQHF
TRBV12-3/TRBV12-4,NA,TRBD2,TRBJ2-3,TGTGCCAACAGAACTAGCGGGAGGGCCGGTTGGCACACAGATACGCAGTATTTT,CANRTSGRAGWHTDTQYF
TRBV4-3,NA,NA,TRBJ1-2,TGCGCCAGTAGTCGCTTCGGGACGTTTTTCTCTAACTATGGCTACACCTTC,CASSRFGTFFSNYGYTF
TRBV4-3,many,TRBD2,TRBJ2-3,TGCGCCAGCAGCCAAGGACCTAGCGGGGTCACAGATACGCAGTATTTT,CASSQGPSGVTDTQYF